One and the same sample provided the 16 T cell receptor beta chains below, sequenced in a study of cytomegalovirus exposure and HLA in healthy donors (dated by TCRdb to 2016 to 2017). Library preparation used the immunoSEQ multiplex PCR assay. As stored in TCRdb, this immuneACCESS dataset retains in-frame rearrangements with V and J assigned. A fraction of the clones does not appear; measured against another copy, unresolved V genes explain less than half of the discrepancy, and the remainder lacks a known reason. The sample has around 130,000 clones on record, more than 70% of them singletons. The ten largest make up about 2.2% of the sample. Sequencing was done on a sample of PBMCs. Receptor source: a woman in her twenties or thirties in good health and CMV-seronegative.

The chain is built from TRBV6-5 and TRBJ1-5; 8 bases map to TRBD1. Germline V CDR1 and CDR2: MNHEY, SVGAGI. Trimming took 6 bases from V and 4 from J; bases not matched to a gene: 5. The CDR3 is made up of 14 amino acids. The DNA of the CDR3 is TGTGCCAGCAGGGCCACAGGGGGGAATCAGCCCCAGCATTTT. Protein sequence: CASRATGGNQPQHF.

V usage is TRBV30 and J usage is TRBJ2-5; TRBD2 is a possible D gene (5 bases). Between the trimmed V and J ends, which lost 4 bases and 5 bases, there was a span of 5 bases. CDR3 length: 10 amino acids. CDR1 and CDR2 from the germline V gene are GTSNPN and SVGIG (reference sequence). CDR3 residues: CAWTGETQYF. As DNA, the CDR3 is TGTGCCTGGACGGGGGAGACCCAGTACTTC.

This chain uses TRBV11-2 with TRBJ2-1; possible D gene TRBD2, 6 bases. Between the trimmed V and J ends, which lost 5 bases and 4 bases, there was a span of 12 bases. Germline V lookup: CDR1 SGHAT, CDR2 FQNNGV. This CDR3 comprises 14 residues. The CDR3 DNA reads as TGTGCCAGCAGCACCTTGGAGGGATACAATGAGCAGTTCTTC. Encoded protein: CASSTLEGYNEQFF.

CDR3 amino acids: CASRRGQTSGNTIYF. For the CDR3, the DNA is TGTGCCAGCAGAAGGGGACAGACCTCTGGAAACACCATATATTTT. This chain uses TRBV6-5 with TRBJ1-3; 7 positions match TRBD1. The CDR3 totals 15 residues. V lost 6 bases, J lost 0 bases, and 5 bases stayed unmatched. Germline CDR1 is MNHEY and CDR2 is SVGAGI.

The chain combines TRBV7-2 with TRBJ2-2, with a tentative D call TRBD1 (6 bases). CDR3 length equals 14 residues. Germline CDR1 and CDR2: SGHTA and FQGNSA. The germline V and J ends were trimmed by 5 bases and 0 bases, with 7 bases remaining between them. CDR3 protein: CASSRDTNTGELFF. Here the CDR3 DNA reads TGTGCCAGCAGCCGGGACACGAACACCGGGGAGCTGTTTTTT.

The chain carries TRBV5-1 and TRBJ2-1; 9 bases match TRBD2. Germline CDR1 reads SGHRS; CDR2 reads YFSETQ. The trim removed 7 bases at V and 4 bases at J, leaving 6 bases unmatched. The CDR3 extends over 14 amino acids. In DNA, the CDR3 is TGCGCCAGCGGTGAAGCGGGGGGTTACAATGAGCAGTTCTTC. Translating gives CASGEAGGYNEQFF.

This clone was seen more than once but under ten times. V gene TRBV11-2 combines with J gene TRBJ1-3; 11 positions agree with TRBD1. In germline, CDR1 is SGHAT, CDR2 FQNNGV. Losses at the gene ends were 1 base for V and 2 bases for J; bases not matched to a gene: 4. CDR3 length equals 17 residues. CDR3 DNA sequence: TGTGCCAGCAGCTTAGGTTGGACAGGGGGCGCTGGAAACACCATATATTTT. Translated, it gives CASSLGWTGGAGNTIYF.

The rearrangement links TRBV30 to TRBJ1-1, with 10 bases that match TRBD1. CDR3 length: 12 amino acids. Trimming at V came to 8 bases and at J to 1 base, leaving 1 base not matched to a gene. Germline CDR1 is GTSNPN and CDR2 is SVGIG (reference sequence). The CDR3 coding sequence is TGTGCCAGGGACAGGGGGAACACTGAAGCTTTCTTT. It encodes CARDRGNTEAFF. Together with reference TRBV30 and TRBJ1-1, the CDR3 gives the full variable domain: SQTIHQWPATLVQPVGSPLSLECTVEGTSNPNLYWYRQAAGRGLQLLFYSVGIGQISSEVPQNLSASRPQDRQFILSSKKLLLSDSGFYLCARDRGNTEAFFGQGTRLTVV.

The genes are TRBV5-1 and TRBJ2-2; TRBD1 is a possible D gene (6 bases). Trimming shortened V by 2 bases and J by 1 base, and 9 bases separated the two germline ends. The CDR3 extends over 15 amino acids. The V gene's germline CDR1 is SGHRS and CDR2 YFSETQ. The CDR3 region has the DNA TGCGCCAGCAGCTTTTTGGGACAGAACACCGGGGAGCTGTTTTTT. This gives the protein CASSFLGQNTGELFF.

J is TRBJ2-3 and V is TRBV2, with 9 positions matching TRBD1. Germline V gene sequence: CDR1 SNHLY, CDR2 FYNNEI. The CDR3 runs 15 residues. The V gene end was trimmed by 9 bases and the J gene end by 7 bases; junction bases not matched to a gene: 14. CDR3 loop: CASMGTGLIQNTQYF. The CDR3 coding sequence is TGTGCCAGTATGGGGACAGGGCTTATCCAGAATACGCAGTATTTT.

In this sample, this clone turned up a few times. This chain joins TRBV6-4 and TRBJ2-7; D not certain. This CDR3 is 13 amino acids long. The V gene's germline CDR1 is MRHNA and CDR2 SNTAGT. V was cut by 0 bases and J by 6 bases, with 9 bases left in between. CDR3 in DNA: TGTGCCAGCAGTGACTCGCAGGCCGGCGAGCAGTACTTC. Translated, it gives CASSDSQAGEQYF.

This chain joins TRBV6-5 and TRBJ1-2; the match to TRBD1 covers 8 bases. V dropped 7 bases and J dropped 4; count of bases not matched to a gene: 8. This CDR3 spans 14 amino acids. Germline V lookup: CDR1 MNHEY, CDR2 SVGAGI. The CDR3 coding sequence is TGTGCCAGCATAGTCCAGGGGGCAAGCTATGGCTACACCTTC. Its translation: CASIVQGASYGYTF.

This chain links TRBV19 with TRBJ2-3; the match to TRBD2 covers 11 bases. This CDR3 has 15 amino acids. Germline-derived CDR1 and CDR2 are LNHDA and SQIVND (reference sequence). The V gene end was trimmed by 5 bases and the J gene end by 6 bases; junction bases not matched to a gene: 7. This CDR3 is CASSRFSGGADTQYF. The CDR3 nucleotides are TGTGCCAGTAGTCGTTTTAGCGGGGGGGCCGATACGCAGTATTTT.

The chain recombines TRBV7-9 with TRBJ2-7; 11 nucleotides line up with TRBD1. The CDR3 covers 15 residues. Unmatched junction bases numbered 8, after V lost 6 bases and J lost 4 bases. The germline V gene encodes CDR1 SEHNR and CDR2 FQNEAQ (reference sequence). Here the CDR3 DNA reads TGTGCCAGCAGGAGTCCCGGGACAGGGGGTTACGAGCAGTACTTC. Translated, it gives CASRSPGTGGYEQYF.

The chain links TRBV7-9 to TRBJ2-7; 8 bases line up with TRBD1. V shed 4 bases and J 5 bases; nucleotides not matched to a gene: 13. Germline CDR1 reads SEHNR; CDR2 reads FQNEAQ (reference sequence). This CDR3 contains 16 residues. CDR3 sequence (DNA): TGTGCCAGCAGCTCCCAAGGGACAGGCGGCGGGGACGAGCAGTACTTC. Its translation is CASSSQGTGGGDEQYF.

The genes are TRBV19 and TRBJ2-2, with 8 bases lining up with TRBD2. In germline, CDR1 is LNHDA, CDR2 SQIVND (reference sequence). Unmatched junction bases numbered 3, after V lost 5 bases and J lost 1 base. This CDR3 spans 15 amino acids. CDR3 bases: TGTGCCAGTAGTCTGGGGACTAGGAACACCGGGGAGCTGTTTTTT. This gives the protein CASSLGTRNTGELFF. The full variable domain, in which reference TRBV19 and TRBJ2-2 provide the parts outside the CDR3, is DGGITQSPKYLFRKEGQNVTLSCEQNLNHDAMYWYRQDPGQGLRLIYYSQIVNDFQKGDIAEGYSVSREKKESFPLTVTSAQKNPTAFYLCASSLGTRNTGELFFGEGSRLTVL.